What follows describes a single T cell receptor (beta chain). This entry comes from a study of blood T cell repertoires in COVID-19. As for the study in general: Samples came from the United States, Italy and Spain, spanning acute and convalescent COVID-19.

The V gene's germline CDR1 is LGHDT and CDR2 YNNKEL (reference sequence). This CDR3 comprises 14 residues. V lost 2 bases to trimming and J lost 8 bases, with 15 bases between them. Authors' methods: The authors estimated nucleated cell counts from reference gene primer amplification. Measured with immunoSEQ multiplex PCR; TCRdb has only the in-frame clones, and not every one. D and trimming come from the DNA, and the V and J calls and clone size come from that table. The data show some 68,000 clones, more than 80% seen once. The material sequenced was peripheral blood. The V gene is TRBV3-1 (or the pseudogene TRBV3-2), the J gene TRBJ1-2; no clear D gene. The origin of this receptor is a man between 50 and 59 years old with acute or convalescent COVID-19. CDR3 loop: CASSQPSGSRGYTF. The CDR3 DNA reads TGTGCCAGCAGCCAACCCTCGGGGTCGCGCGGCTACACCTTC.